This TCR beta chain was sequenced for a study of T cell responses to AZD1222 COVID-19 vaccine. Study-wide findings and caveats: Increased Spike-specific TCR breadth and depth were observed after two AZD1222 doses.

Remarks on this clone: Its matching antigen is unknown. The same CDR3 arises from other DNA sequences in this sample as well.

Profiling relied on immunoSEQ multiplex PCR, and the TCRdb table lists in-frame clones only, not all of them. The sample includes 150,000 to 200,000 clones, about 87% of them seen just once. The CDR3 has 13 residues. The germline V gene encodes CDR1 MNHEY and CDR2 SVGAGI. The V gene lost 2 bases and the J gene lost 2 bases, with 6 bases spanning the gap. The chain recombines TRBV6-5 with TRBJ1-2; perhaps TRBD1 as D (5 bases). This clonotype was obtained from an adult in good health. This sample comprised peripheral blood, obtained on day 0 of AZD1222 vaccination. As DNA, the CDR3 is TGTGCCAGCAGTTACGAGGGGAACTATGGCTACACCTTC. Protein sequence: CASSYEGNYGYTF.